The 25 T cell receptor beta chains given below trace back to one sample, sequenced in a study of blood T cell repertoires in COVID-19. The assay was immunoSEQ multiplex PCR, and TCRdb's table has in-frame clones only and misses some. The sample comprises about 150,000 clones, about 89% of which are singletons, and about 6.5% rests with the top ten. Sequencing was carried out using peripheral blood. The source of these receptors is an elderly man with acute or convalescent COVID-19.

This sequence joins TRBV30 and TRBJ2-1; 10 bases line up with TRBD2. The junction had 10 bases not matched to a gene; V was cut back by 7 bases and J by 4 bases. Germline CDR1 is GTSNPN and CDR2 is SVGIG (reference sequence). The CDR3 runs to 15 residues. The CDR3 here is CALRGSGRNYNEQFF. The CDR3 bases are TGTGCCTTGAGGGGTAGCGGGAGGAATTACAATGAGCAGTTCTTC. Full variable domain (remainder filled in from reference TRBV30 and TRBJ2-1): SQTIHQWPATLVQPVGSPLSLECTVEGTSNPNLYWYRQAAGRGLQLLFYSVGIGQISSEVPQNLSASRPQDRQFILSSKKLLLSDSGFYLCALRGSGRNYNEQFFGPGTRLTVL.

The chain joins TRBV19 to TRBJ2-7; 10 nucleotides agree with TRBD2. Germline V gene sequence: CDR1 LNHDA, CDR2 SQIVND (reference sequence). The CDR3 spans 16 residues. V shed 3 bases and J 1 base; nucleotides not matched to a gene: 6. CDR3 in amino acids: CASSMTTSGVSYEQYF. In DNA form, the CDR3 reads TGTGCCAGTAGTATGACCACTAGCGGGGTTTCCTACGAGCAGTACTTC.

The J gene is TRBJ2-5, the V gene TRBV5-1, with TRBD1 matching over 7 bases. Per the germline V gene, CDR1 is SGHRS and CDR2 is YFSETQ. V was pared by 4 bases and J by 4 bases, with 10 bases of the junction left unmatched. This CDR3 is built from 15 residues. The CDR3 sequence is CASSLTGNRAETQYF. The DNA for the CDR3 is TGCGCCAGCAGCCTGACAGGGAATCGGGCAGAGACCCAGTACTTC.

A single count supports this clone. The chain links TRBV10-2 to TRBJ1-5; TRBD1 aligns across 9 bases. The CDR3 has 15 residues. Trimming removed 5 bases from V and 3 bases from J; junction bases left unmatched: 5. CDR1 is WSHSY, CDR2 SAAADI, per germline. CDR3 amino acids: CASSQGTGPNQPQHF. CDR3 nucleotide sequence: TGCGCCAGCAGTCAAGGGACAGGGCCCAATCAGCCCCAGCATTTT.

V and J are TRBV6-1 and TRBJ1-5, with TRBD1 matching 8 bases. The ends lost 3 bases at V and 0 bases at J; junction bases unmatched: 4. The CDR3 length is 16 residues. The V gene's germline CDR1 is MNHNS and CDR2 SASEGT. As DNA, the CDR3 is TGTGCCAGCAGTGATACAGGGGGTTATAGCAATCAGCCCCAGCATTTT. This translates into CASSDTGGYSNQPQHF.

The rearrangement uses TRBV6-5 and TRBJ1-5; 7 bases align to TRBD1. CDR3 size: 15 residues. Germline-derived CDR1 and CDR2 are MNHEY and SVGAGI. The V gene end was trimmed by 6 bases and the J gene end by 2 bases; junction bases not matched to a gene: 7. Written as DNA, the CDR3 is TGTGCCAGCAGCAGAGGGGGCAGGGGCAATCAGCCCCAGCATTTT. Translation: CASSRGGRGNQPQHF.

The J gene is TRBJ1-5, the V gene TRBV18, with 7 bases lining up with TRBD1. In germline, CDR1 is KGHSH, CDR2 LQKENI. With 6 bases clipped from V and 6 bases from J, the junction kept 8 bases outside the gene matches. This CDR3 comprises 14 residues. Here the CDR3 reads CASSLQGTIQPQHF. CDR3 DNA: TGTGCCAGCTCGCTACAGGGGACCATTCAGCCCCAGCATTTT.

This clone turned up a few times. This chain joins TRBV5-6 and TRBJ1-6; unclear D gene. Trimming took off 4 bases at V and 9 bases at J, with 8 bases between the two ends. This CDR3 is 12 amino acids long. Germline V gene data show CDR1 as SGHDT and CDR2 as YYEEEE. The CDR3 protein is CASSRDISPLHF. CDR3 sequence (DNA): TGTGCCAGCAGCCGCGACATTTCACCCCTCCACTTT.

V and J are TRBV11-2 and TRBJ1-5; D gene ambiguous. The V and J ends lost 4 bases and 4 bases respectively, with 8 bases between them. This CDR3 comprises 13 residues. Germline loops: CDR1 SGHAT, CDR2 FQNNGV. The CDR3 reads CASSSNENQPQHF. In DNA form, the CDR3 reads TGTGCCAGCAGCTCGAACGAGAATCAGCCCCAGCATTTT. The full variable domain, rest sourced from reference TRBV11-2 and TRBJ1-5, is EAGVAQSPRYKIIEKRQSVAFWCNPISGHATLYWYQQILGQGPKLLIQFQNNGVVDDSQLPKDRFSAERLKGVDSTLKIQPAKLEDSAVYLCASSSNENQPQHFGDGTRLSIL.

This chain uses TRBV4-1 with TRBJ2-1; 8 bases map to TRBD2. The CDR3 has 15 amino acids. Germline trimming cut 11 bases from V and 7 bases from J; bases unmatched to any gene: 16. Germline V gives CDR1 MGHRA, CDR2 YSYEKL. DNA for the CDR3: TGCGCCTCCTCCCCGGGGAGCGGGAGAAGGAATGAGCAGTTCTTC. Translation gives CASSPGSGRRNEQFF.

The genes are TRBV20-1 and TRBJ2-7; D is unresolved. CDR1 and CDR2 from the germline V gene are DFQATT and SNEGSKA (reference sequence). CDR3 length equals 13 residues. V lost 3 bases, J lost 5 bases, and 14 bases lay in between. CDR3 DNA: TGCAGTGCTAGTCCCCACCCTCAGAACGAGCAGTACTTC. Protein: CSASPHPQNEQYF.

The chain joins TRBV5-1 to TRBJ1-2; no reliable D call. This CDR3 is 14 amino acids long. V lost 0 bases and J lost 3, with 9 bases in between. CDR1 is SGHRS, CDR2 YFSETQ, per germline. The CDR3 reads CASSLESGDYGYTF. DNA for the CDR3: TGCGCCAGCAGCTTGGAATCAGGCGACTATGGCTACACCTTC.

The chain carries TRBV5-4 and TRBJ1-1; unclear D gene. Looked up from germline, CDR1 is SGHNT and CDR2 is YYREEE (reference sequence). The V end lost 6 bases, the J end lost 3 bases, and 6 bases lay between the germline ends. This CDR3 spans 11 amino acids. The CDR3 region is CASMRDTEAFF. The CDR3 DNA reads as TGTGCCAGCATGAGGGACACTGAAGCTTTCTTT.

Only one count was recorded for this clone. J is TRBJ1-1 and V is TRBV27; no definite D call. Germline-derived CDR1 and CDR2 are MNHEY and SMNVEV (reference sequence). This CDR3 spans 14 amino acids. V lost 3 bases to trimming and J lost 2 bases, with 10 bases between them. The CDR3 region is CASSFNFPNTEAFF. CDR3 nucleotides: TGTGCCAGCAGTTTTAATTTTCCTAACACTGAAGCTTTCTTT.

The chain uses TRBV7-9 and TRBJ1-5; D not certain. CDR3 size: 14 residues. The germline CDR1 and CDR2 sequences are SEHNR and FQNEAQ (reference sequence). V lost 6 bases to trimming and J lost 6 bases, with 15 bases between them. The CDR3 coding sequence is TGTGCCAGCAGTCCTCACGGGGTAGGTCAGCCCCAGCATTTT. Protein sequence: CASSPHGVGQPQHF.

This clone was seen once. In DNA, the CDR3 is TGTGCCACGGGCCTACTTCAAGGTTCTGATCCGGACTACTATGGCTACACCTTC. Translated, it gives CATGLLQGSDPDYYGYTF. The chain recombines TRBV24-1 with TRBJ1-2; D is unclear. The germline V and J ends were trimmed by 10 bases and 3 bases, with 29 bases remaining between them. Germline CDR1 KGHDR, CDR2 SFDVKD. There are 18 residues in the CDR3.

V usage is TRBV6-1 and J usage is TRBJ2-3; tentative D call: TRBD2 (7 bases). This CDR3 is built from 17 residues. The germline CDR1 and CDR2 sequences are MNHNS and SASEGT. The V gene lost 2 bases and the J gene lost 2 bases, with 17 bases spanning the gap. The CDR3 region has the DNA TGTGCCAGCAGTGAATATTCGGGGGGCCTCTCCACAGATACGCAGTATTTT. Encoded protein: CASSEYSGGLSTDTQYF.

This clone was detected once. V and J are TRBV6-5 and TRBJ2-7; TRBD1 aligns across 10 bases. Per the germline V gene, CDR1 is MNHEY and CDR2 is SVGAGI. The CDR3 totals 14 residues. Germline trimming cut 11 bases from V and 6 bases from J; bases unmatched to any gene: 13. CDR3 coding DNA: TGTGCCTCGTCTCGGACAGGGGGAAAGCGCGAGCAGTACTTC. Amino acid sequence: CASSRTGGKREQYF.

This CDR3 is CASSQGTVLAKNIQYF. DNA for the CDR3: TGTGCCAGCAGCCAAGGGACAGTCCTAGCCAAAAACATTCAGTACTTC. The chain combines TRBV3-1 (or the pseudogene TRBV3-2) with TRBJ2-4, with a possible D match to TRBD1 (6 bases). CDR1 is LGHDT and CDR2 is YNNKEL in the germline V gene (reference sequence). V shed 1 base and J shed 0 bases, with 10 bases lying between them. CDR3 length: 16 amino acids.

The rearrangement uses TRBV6-5 and TRBJ1-4; 10 positions match TRBD1. CDR1 MNHEY and CDR2 SVGAGI come from the germline V gene. Losses at the gene ends were 10 bases for V and 8 bases for J; bases not matched to a gene: 10. The CDR3 spans 14 residues. CDR3 loop: CATTWDRGTEKLFF. CDR3 nucleotide sequence: TGTGCCACCACCTGGGACAGGGGCACAGAAAAACTGTTTTTT.

This chain joins TRBV7-6 and TRBJ2-1, with 9 bases that match TRBD1. The CDR3 consists of 18 residues. Germline V CDR1 and CDR2: SGHVS, FNYEAQ. J lost 1 base, V lost 3 bases, and 10 bases had no gene match. CDR3 loop: CASSFTGPGQGSYNEQFF. As DNA, the CDR3 is TGTGCCAGCAGCTTCACCGGCCCGGGACAGGGTTCCTACAATGAGCAGTTCTTC.

V usage is TRBV6-5 and J usage is TRBJ1-2; TRBD1 agrees at 7 bases. V gave up 7 bases and J gave up 2 bases; unmatched junction bases: 4. Germline V gene data show CDR1 as MNHEY and CDR2 as SVGAGI. This CDR3 is built from 13 residues. The CDR3, as DNA: TGTGCCAGCAAAGAGGGGGCCAACTATGGCTACACCTTC. This gives the protein CASKEGANYGYTF.

This chain uses TRBV11-2 with TRBJ2-5; D perhaps matches TRBD1 (5 bases). Germline-derived CDR1 and CDR2 are SGHAT and FQNNGV. This CDR3 comprises 13 residues. With 8 bases removed from V and 0 bases from J, the gap between germline ends came to 10 bases. Here the CDR3 reads CASSSGYQETQYF. In DNA, the CDR3 is TGTGCCAGCTCCTCAGGGTACCAAGAGACCCAGTACTTC.

V gene TRBV27 combines with J gene TRBJ2-1; 13 nucleotides match TRBD2. V dropped 5 bases and J dropped 7; count of bases not matched to a gene: 8. Germline CDR1 is MNHEY and CDR2 is SMNVEV (reference sequence). This CDR3 comprises 16 residues. The CDR3 protein is CASSLTGTSGVNEQFF. CDR3 bases: TGTGCCAGCAGTCTAACCGGGACTAGCGGGGTTAATGAGCAGTTCTTC.

The rearrangement joins TRBV28 to TRBJ1-5; the D gene is possibly TRBD1 (5 bases). The CDR3 spans 15 residues. Germline V gives CDR1 MDHEN, CDR2 SYDVKM. The V end lost 2 bases, the J end lost 2 bases, and 10 bases lay between the germline ends. The CDR3 region has the DNA TGTGCCAGCAGTTTAAAGGGGTTGGGCAATCAGCCCCAGCATTTT. Residues: CASSLKGLGNQPQHF.